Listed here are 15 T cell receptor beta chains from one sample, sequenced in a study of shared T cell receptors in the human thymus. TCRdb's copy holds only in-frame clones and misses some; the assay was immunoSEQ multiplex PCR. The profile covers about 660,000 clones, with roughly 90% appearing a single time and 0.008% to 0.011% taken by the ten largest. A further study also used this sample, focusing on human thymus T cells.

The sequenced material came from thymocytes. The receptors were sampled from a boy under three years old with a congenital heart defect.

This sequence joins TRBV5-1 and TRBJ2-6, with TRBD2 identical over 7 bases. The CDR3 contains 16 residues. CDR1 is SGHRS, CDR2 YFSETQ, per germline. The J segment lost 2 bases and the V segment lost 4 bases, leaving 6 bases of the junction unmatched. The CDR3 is CASSGDTSAGANVLTF. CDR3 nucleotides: TGCGCCAGCAGCGGCGACACTAGCGCTGGGGCCAACGTCCTGACTTTC.

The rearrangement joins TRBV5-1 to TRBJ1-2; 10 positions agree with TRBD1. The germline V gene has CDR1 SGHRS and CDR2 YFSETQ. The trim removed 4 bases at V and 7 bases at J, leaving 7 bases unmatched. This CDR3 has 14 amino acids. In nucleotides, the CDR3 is TGCGCCAGCAGCCCCGGACAGGGGGTGTCTGGCTACACCTTC. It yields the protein CASSPGQGVSGYTF.

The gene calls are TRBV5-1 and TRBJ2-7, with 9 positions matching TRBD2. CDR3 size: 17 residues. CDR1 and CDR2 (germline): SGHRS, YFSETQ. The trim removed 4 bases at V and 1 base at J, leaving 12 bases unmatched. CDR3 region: CASSISFSGSDSYEQYF. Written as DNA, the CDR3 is TGCGCCAGCAGCATTAGTTTTAGCGGGAGTGATTCCTACGAGCAGTACTTC. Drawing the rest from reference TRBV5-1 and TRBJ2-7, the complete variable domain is KAGVTQTPRYLIKTRGQQVTLSCSPISGHRSVSWYQQTPGQGLQFLFEYFSETQRNKGNFPGRFSGRQFSNSRSEMNVSTLELGDSALYLCASSISFSGSDSYEQYFGPGTRLTVT.

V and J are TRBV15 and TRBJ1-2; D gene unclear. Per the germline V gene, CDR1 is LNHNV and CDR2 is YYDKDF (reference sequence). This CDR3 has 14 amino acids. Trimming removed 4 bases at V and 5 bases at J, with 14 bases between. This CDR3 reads CATSTGQSPYGYTF. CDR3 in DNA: TGTGCCACCAGCACAGGCCAGTCGCCTTATGGCTACACCTTC. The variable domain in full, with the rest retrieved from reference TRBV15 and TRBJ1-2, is DAMVIQNPRYQVTQFGKPVTLSCSQTLNHNVMYWYQQKSSQAPKLLFHYYDKDFNNEADTPDNFQSRRPNTSFCFLDIRSPGLGDTAMYLCATSTGQSPYGYTFGSGTRLTVV.

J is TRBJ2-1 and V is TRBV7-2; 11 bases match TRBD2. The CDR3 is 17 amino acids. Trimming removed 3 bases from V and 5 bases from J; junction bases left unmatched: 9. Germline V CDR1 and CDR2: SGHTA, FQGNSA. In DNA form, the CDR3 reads TGTGCCAGCAGCTTCGATTTTAGCGGGAGGGCGGACAATGAGCAGTTCTTC. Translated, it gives CASSFDFSGRADNEQFF.

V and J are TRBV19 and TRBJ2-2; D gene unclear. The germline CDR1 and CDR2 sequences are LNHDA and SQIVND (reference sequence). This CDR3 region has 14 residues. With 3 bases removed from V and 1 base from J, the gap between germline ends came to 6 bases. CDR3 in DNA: TGTGCCAGTAGTATCTCCGGGAACACCGGGGAGCTGTTTTTT. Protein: CASSISGNTGELFF. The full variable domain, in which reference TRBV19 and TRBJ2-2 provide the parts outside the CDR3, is DGGITQSPKYLFRKEGQNVTLSCEQNLNHDAMYWYRQDPGQGLRLIYYSQIVNDFQKGDIAEGYSVSREKKESFPLTVTSAQKNPTAFYLCASSISGNTGELFFGEGSRLTVL.

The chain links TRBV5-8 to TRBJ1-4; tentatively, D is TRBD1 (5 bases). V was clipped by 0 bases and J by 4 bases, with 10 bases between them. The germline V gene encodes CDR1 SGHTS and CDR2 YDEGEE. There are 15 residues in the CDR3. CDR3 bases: TGTGCCAGCAGCTTGGAGGGGAGGGTTAATGAAAAACTGTTTTTT. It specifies CASSLEGRVNEKLFF.

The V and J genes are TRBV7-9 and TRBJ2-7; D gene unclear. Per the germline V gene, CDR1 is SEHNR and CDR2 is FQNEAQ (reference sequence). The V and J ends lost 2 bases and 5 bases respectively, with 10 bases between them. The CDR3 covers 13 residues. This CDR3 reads CASSLPEENEQYF. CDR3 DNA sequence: TGTGCCAGCAGCTTACCCGAGGAGAACGAGCAGTACTTC.

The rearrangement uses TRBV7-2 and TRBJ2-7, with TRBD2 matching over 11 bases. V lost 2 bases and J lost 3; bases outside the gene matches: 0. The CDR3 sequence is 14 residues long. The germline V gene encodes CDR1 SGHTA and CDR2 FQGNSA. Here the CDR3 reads CASSLTSGSYEQYF. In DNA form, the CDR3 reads TGTGCCAGCAGCTTAACTAGCGGGAGCTACGAGCAGTACTTC.

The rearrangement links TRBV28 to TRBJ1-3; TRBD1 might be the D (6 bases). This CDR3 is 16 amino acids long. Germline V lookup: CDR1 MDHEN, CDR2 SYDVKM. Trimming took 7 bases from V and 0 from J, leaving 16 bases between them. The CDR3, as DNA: TGTGCCAGCAACCCCGGGACACCTAGCTCTGGAAACACCATATATTTT. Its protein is CASNPGTPSSGNTIYF.

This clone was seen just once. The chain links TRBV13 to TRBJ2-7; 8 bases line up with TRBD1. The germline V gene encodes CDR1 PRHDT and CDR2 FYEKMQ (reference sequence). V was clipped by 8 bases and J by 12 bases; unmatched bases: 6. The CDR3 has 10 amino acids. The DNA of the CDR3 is TGTGCCAGCGGACCGGGACAGGCGTACTTC. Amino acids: CASGPGQAYF.

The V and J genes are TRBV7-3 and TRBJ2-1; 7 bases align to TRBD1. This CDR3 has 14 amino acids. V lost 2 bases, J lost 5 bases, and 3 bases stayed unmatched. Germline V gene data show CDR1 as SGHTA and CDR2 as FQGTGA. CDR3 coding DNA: TGTGCCAGCAGCTTAGAAGGGGGCCACAATGAGCAGTTCTTC. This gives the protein CASSLEGGHNEQFF.

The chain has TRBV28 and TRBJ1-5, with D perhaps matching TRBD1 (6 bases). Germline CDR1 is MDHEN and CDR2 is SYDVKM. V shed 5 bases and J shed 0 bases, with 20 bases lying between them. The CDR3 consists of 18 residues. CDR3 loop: CASSLGEGGAYSNQPQHF. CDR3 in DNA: TGTGCCAGCAGTCTCGGAGAAGGGGGGGCCTATAGCAATCAGCCCCAGCATTTT.

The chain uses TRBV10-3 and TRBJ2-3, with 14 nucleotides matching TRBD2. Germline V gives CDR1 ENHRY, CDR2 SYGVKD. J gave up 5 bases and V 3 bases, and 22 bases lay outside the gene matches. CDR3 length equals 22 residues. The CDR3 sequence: CAISDRGPGTSGSPRAKDTQYF. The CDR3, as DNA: TGTGCCATCAGTGATAGGGGTCCCGGGACTAGCGGGAGTCCCCGAGCGAAAGATACGCAGTATTTT.

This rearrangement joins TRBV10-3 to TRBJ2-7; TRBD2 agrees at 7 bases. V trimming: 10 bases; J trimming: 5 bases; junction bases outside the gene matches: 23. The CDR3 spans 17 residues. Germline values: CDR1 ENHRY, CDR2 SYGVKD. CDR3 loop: CATRTKKTGLQIHEQYF. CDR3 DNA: TGTGCCACCAGAACCAAAAAGACGGGACTACAGATCCACGAGCAGTACTTC.